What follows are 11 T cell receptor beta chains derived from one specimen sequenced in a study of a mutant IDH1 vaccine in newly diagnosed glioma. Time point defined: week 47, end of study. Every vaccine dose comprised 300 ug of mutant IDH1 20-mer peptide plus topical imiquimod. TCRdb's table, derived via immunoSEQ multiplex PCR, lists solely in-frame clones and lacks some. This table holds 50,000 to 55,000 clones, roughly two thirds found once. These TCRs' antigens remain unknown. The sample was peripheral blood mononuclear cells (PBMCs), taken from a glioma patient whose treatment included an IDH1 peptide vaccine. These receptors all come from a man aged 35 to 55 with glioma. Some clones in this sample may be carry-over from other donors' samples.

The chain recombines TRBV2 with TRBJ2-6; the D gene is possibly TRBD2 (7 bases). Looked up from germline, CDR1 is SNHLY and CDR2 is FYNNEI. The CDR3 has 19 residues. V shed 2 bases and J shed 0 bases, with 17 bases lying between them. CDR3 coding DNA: TGTGCCAGCAGTGAACCAAAAGGGGGGGATAGCTCTGGGGCCAACGTCCTGACTTTC. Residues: CASSEPKGGDSSGANVLTF.

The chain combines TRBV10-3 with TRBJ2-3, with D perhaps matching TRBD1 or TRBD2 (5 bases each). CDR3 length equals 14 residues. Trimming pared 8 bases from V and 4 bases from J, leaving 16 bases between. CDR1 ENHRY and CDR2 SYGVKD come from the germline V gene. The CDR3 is CAILGQGPADTQYF. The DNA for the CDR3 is TGTGCCATCCTGGGGCAGGGACCCGCAGATACGCAGTATTTT.

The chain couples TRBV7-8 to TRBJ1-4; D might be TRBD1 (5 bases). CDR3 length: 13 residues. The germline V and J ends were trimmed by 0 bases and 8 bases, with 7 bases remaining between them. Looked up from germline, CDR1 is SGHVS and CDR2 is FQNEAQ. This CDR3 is CASSLAWGEKLFF. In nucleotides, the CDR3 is TGTGCCAGCAGCTTAGCGTGGGGCGAAAAACTGTTTTTT.

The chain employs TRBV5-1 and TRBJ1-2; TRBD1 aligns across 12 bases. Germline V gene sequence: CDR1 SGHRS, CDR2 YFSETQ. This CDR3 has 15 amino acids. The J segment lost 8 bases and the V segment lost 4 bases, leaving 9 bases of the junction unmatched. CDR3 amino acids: CASSGTGTGGTGYTF. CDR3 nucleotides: TGCGCCAGCAGCGGAACCGGGACAGGGGGCACCGGCTACACCTTC. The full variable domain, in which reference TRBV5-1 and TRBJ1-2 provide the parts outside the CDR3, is KAGVTQTPRYLIKTRGQQVTLSCSPISGHRSVSWYQQTPGQGLQFLFEYFSETQRNKGNFPGRFSGRQFSNSRSEMNVSTLELGDSALYLCASSGTGTGGTGYTFGSGTRLTVV.

CDR3 sequence (DNA): TGTGCCAGCAGACGCGGGCCCTCTCCAGCAAACATTCAGTACTTC. Its protein product is CASRRGPSPANIQYF. The chain carries TRBV6-5 and TRBJ2-4; TRBD2 is a possible D gene (5 bases). CDR3 length equals 15 residues. CDR1 and CDR2 from the germline V gene are MNHEY and SVGAGI. V was pared by 6 bases and J by 6 bases, with 18 bases between.

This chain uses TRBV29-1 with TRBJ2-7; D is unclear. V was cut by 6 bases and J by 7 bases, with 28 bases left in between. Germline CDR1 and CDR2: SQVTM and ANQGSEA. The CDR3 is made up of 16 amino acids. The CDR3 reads CSVDAGPEAPYVEQYF. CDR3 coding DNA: TGCAGCGTGGACGCTGGCCCGGAAGCGCCCTACGTTGAGCAGTACTTC.

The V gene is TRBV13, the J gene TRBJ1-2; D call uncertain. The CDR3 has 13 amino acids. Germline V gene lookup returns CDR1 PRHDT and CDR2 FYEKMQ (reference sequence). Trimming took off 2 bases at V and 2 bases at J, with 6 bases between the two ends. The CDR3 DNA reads TGTGCCAGCAGCTTAACCGGAAACTATGGCTACACCTTC. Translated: CASSLTGNYGYTF.

The CDR3 loop is CASTPGGAGGNHYGYTF. The CDR3 DNA follows: TGTGCCAGCACCCCGGGAGGGGCAGGGGGAAATCACTATGGCTACACCTTC. The genes are TRBV5-6 and TRBJ1-2; TRBD1 aligns across 7 bases. The CDR3 is 17 residues long. Germline CDR1 and CDR2: SGHDT and YYEEEE. V was clipped by 6 bases and J by 3 bases; unmatched bases: 17. The full variable domain, rest sourced from reference TRBV5-6 and TRBJ1-2, is DAGVTQSPTHLIKTRGQQVTLRCSPKSGHDTVSWYQQALGQGPQFIFQYYEEEERQRGNFPDRFSGHQFPNYSSELNVNALLLGDSALYLCASTPGGAGGNHYGYTFGSGTRLTVV.

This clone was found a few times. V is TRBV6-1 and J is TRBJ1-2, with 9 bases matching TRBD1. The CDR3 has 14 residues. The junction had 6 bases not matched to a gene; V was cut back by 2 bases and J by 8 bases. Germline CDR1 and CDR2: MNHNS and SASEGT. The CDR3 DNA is TGTGCCAGCAGTGAACCAGGACAGGGGAGAGGCTACACCTTC. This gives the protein CASSEPGQGRGYTF.

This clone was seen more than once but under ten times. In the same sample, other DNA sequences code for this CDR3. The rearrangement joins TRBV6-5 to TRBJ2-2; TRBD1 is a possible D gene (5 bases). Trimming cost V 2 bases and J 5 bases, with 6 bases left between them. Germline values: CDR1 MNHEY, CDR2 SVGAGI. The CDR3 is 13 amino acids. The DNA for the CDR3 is TGTGCCAGCAGTTACAGGGGTACCGGGGAGCTGTTTTTT. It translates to CASSYRGTGELFF.

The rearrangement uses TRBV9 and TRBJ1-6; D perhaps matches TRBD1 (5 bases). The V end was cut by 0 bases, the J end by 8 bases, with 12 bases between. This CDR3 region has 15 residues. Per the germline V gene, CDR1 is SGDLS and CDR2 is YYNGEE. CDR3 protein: CASSVVGGNHSPLHF. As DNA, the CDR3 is TGTGCCAGCAGCGTAGTGGGGGGGAACCATTCACCCCTCCACTTT.